The source of this T cell receptor (beta chain) is a study of blood T cell repertoires in COVID-19. On the study more broadly: Sources were T cells, B-cell-depleted T cells, or PBMCs; the material itself was cDNA or gDNA.

Germline V gene lookup returns CDR1 DFQATT and CDR2 SNEGSKA (reference sequence). The CDR3 is made up of 13 amino acids. V was cut by 3 bases and J by 5 bases, with 14 bases left in between. Original analysis: Scientists estimated how many nucleated cells there were by amplifying reference gene primers. The table came from immunoSEQ multiplex PCR; TCRdb's copy has only in-frame clones and leaves some out. V, J and clone size are taken as reported in that table, and D and trimming were inferred from the DNA itself. Seen here are approximately 400,000 clones, 88% observed once, and the top ten hold around 1.2%. Participants spanned ages about 18 to 100 years and resided in 20 to 25 US areas. Self-reported history from a screening survey and questionnaire set each donor's cohort.

The sequence came from a woman aged 18 to 35 who had recovered from COVID-19. Sequenced material: PBMCs or T cells enriched from blood (not recorded which). The chain uses TRBV20-1 and TRBJ2-7; a weak D match, TRBD1 (6 bases). CDR3 bases: TGCAGTGCTAGTAAACAGGGTAGGGACGAGCAGTACTTC. As protein: CSASKQGRDEQYF.